These 11 T cell receptor beta chains originate from one sample sequenced in a study of T cell clones after liver transplantation. This table comes from immunoSEQ multiplex PCR, and its TCRdb copy is limited to in-frame clones, with some not included. The table lists some 60,000 clones, around 75% of them singletons. This specimen consisted of CD4+ T cells from blood, obtained before liver transplant. These receptors were obtained from a human donor who received a liver transplant.

The chain is built from TRBV23-1 and TRBJ2-6, with 7 bases that match TRBD1. TRBV23-1 is classed as an ORF, of uncertain function. This CDR3 is 19 amino acids long. The trim removed 2 bases at V and 2 bases at J, leaving 12 bases unmatched. CDR3 nucleotide sequence: TGCGCCAGCAGTCAAGCATCCCCAACGACAGGGACTGGGGCCAACGTCCTGACTTTC. Translating gives CASSQASPTTGTGANVLTF.

V usage is TRBV6-1 and J usage is TRBJ2-3, with unresolved D. Trimming removed 1 base from V and 4 bases from J, with 15 bases in between. The germline CDR1 and CDR2 sequences are MNHNS and SASEGT. The CDR3 is made up of 16 amino acids. In nucleotides, the CDR3 is TGTGCCAGCAGTGAAGGAGGCAGTTTTATGGCAGATACGCAGTATTTT. It translates to CASSEGGSFMADTQYF.

The chain couples TRBV19 to TRBJ1-1, with a possible D match to TRBD1 (5 bases). The CDR3 is made up of 13 amino acids. The V gene lost 5 bases and the J gene lost 1 base, with 8 bases spanning the gap. The V gene's germline CDR1 is LNHDA and CDR2 SQIVND (reference sequence). The DNA of the CDR3 is TGTGCCAGTAGTCCTAGGGGGAACACTGAAGCTTTCTTT. This encodes CASSPRGNTEAFF.

The chain uses TRBV9 and TRBJ1-1, with 10 nucleotides matching TRBD1. Trimming cost V 0 bases and J 10 bases; bases outside gene matches: 9. Germline V gives CDR1 SGDLS, CDR2 YYNGEE. This CDR3 has 15 residues. CDR3 protein: CASSVGGVDRGRAFF. As DNA, the CDR3 is TGTGCCAGCAGCGTAGGTGGAGTCGACAGGGGGCGAGCTTTCTTT.

V gene TRBV9 combines with J gene TRBJ1-4, with TRBD1 matching 9 bases. This CDR3 is 13 amino acids long. The germline V gene has CDR1 SGDLS and CDR2 YYNGEE. The J segment lost 11 bases and the V segment lost 2 bases, leaving 4 bases of the junction unmatched. The CDR3 nucleotides are TGTGCCAGCAGCGTGAGGGGACAGGGTAAACTGTTTTTT. Translated, it gives CASSVRGQGKLFF. The variable domain in full, completed from reference TRBV9 and TRBJ1-4, reads DSGVTQTPKHLITATGQRVTLRCSPRSGDLSVYWYQQSLDQGLQFLIQYYNGEERAKGNILERFSAQQFPDLHSELNLSSLELGDSALYFCASSVRGQGKLFFGSGTQLSVL.

The chain combines TRBV28 with TRBJ1-5; TRBD1 aligns across 7 bases. Trimming cost V 4 bases and J 1 base; bases outside gene matches: 7. The germline V gene encodes CDR1 MDHEN and CDR2 SYDVKM. The CDR3 sequence is 16 residues long. In DNA form, the CDR3 reads TGTGCCAGCAGTTCCAGAGGGACAGCAAGCAATCAGCCCCAGCATTTT. This encodes CASSSRGTASNQPQHF.

The sample holds a few counts of this clone. The sample carries other DNA sequences with the same CDR3. The V gene is TRBV29-1, the J gene TRBJ2-1; 7 bases agree with TRBD1. Losses at the gene ends were 7 bases for V and 1 base for J; bases not matched to a gene: 4. In germline, CDR1 is SQVTM, CDR2 ANQGSEA. The CDR3 is made up of 13 amino acids. The CDR3 DNA sequence: TGCAGCGAAAGACAGGGTTCCTACAATGAGCAGTTCTTC. This translates into CSERQGSYNEQFF.

V and J are TRBV29-1 and TRBJ2-1, with D possibly being TRBD2 (7 bases). V was trimmed by 3 bases and J by 2 bases, leaving 14 bases between them. The germline CDR1 and CDR2 sequences are SQVTM and ANQGSEA. CDR3 length: 15 amino acids. The CDR3: CSVDYGGLPYNEQFF. CDR3 DNA sequence: TGCAGCGTTGATTACGGGGGGCTACCCTACAATGAGCAGTTCTTC.

The chain combines TRBV14 with TRBJ1-1; 8 bases match TRBD1. CDR1 SGHDN and CDR2 FVKESK come from the germline V gene. The V segment lost 5 bases and the J segment 4 bases; nucleotides outside the gene matches: 3. The CDR3 is made up of 13 amino acids. In nucleotides, the CDR3 is TGTGCCAGCAGCTCAACAGGGGGCACTGAAGCTTTCTTT. The encoded protein is CASSSTGGTEAFF.

The chain is built from TRBV19 and TRBJ2-2, with 8 bases fitting TRBD1. V gave up 7 bases and J gave up 2 bases; unmatched junction bases: 6. The CDR3 loop spans 15 amino acids. Germline V CDR1 and CDR2: LNHDA, SQIVND (reference sequence). As DNA, the CDR3 is TGTGCCAGTACAATAGGACAGGGTAACACCGGGGAGCTGTTTTTT. Translated: CASTIGQGNTGELFF.

The J gene is TRBJ2-7, the V gene TRBV4-2; TRBD1 agrees at 7 bases. The CDR3 has 16 amino acids. Trimming cost V 2 bases and J 2 bases; bases outside gene matches: 9. Germline CDR1 is LGHNA and CDR2 is YNFKEQ. This CDR3 is CASSQLHGTEAYEQYF. The CDR3 nucleotides read TGTGCCAGCAGCCAACTCCATGGGACAGAAGCCTACGAGCAGTACTTC.